These T cell receptor beta chains were read from a single sample in a study of blood T cell repertoires in COVID-19. Method: immunoSEQ multiplex PCR; TCRdb's copy keeps in-frame clones and lacks some. The sample contains more than 250,000 clones, about 87% of which appear only once. Sequencing was carried out using peripheral blood. The receptors were gathered from a woman aged 25 to 39 with COVID-19, enrolled during active disease. Each CDR3 is given with its conserved first and last residue. The D gene is left open where the match is weak. Not all rows give a size; the values are once, few, many and, for expanded clones, a class.

d_call j_call v_call clone_size cdr3_nt cdr3_aa
NA TRBJ1-1 TRBV15 NA TGTGCCACCAGCAGAGATCCCGGGGGAGAGACTGAAGCTTTCTTT CATSRDPGGETEAFF
NA TRBJ2-5 TRBV7-6 NA TGTGCCAGCAGCTTAGCAATCCCCGGACACAGCCAAGAGACCCAGTACTTC CASSLAIPGHSQETQYF
TRBD2 TRBJ2-1 TRBV7-2 NA TGTGCCAGCAGCTCAAGGGGGAGCGGGGGGGCTTTTTACAATGAGCAGTTCTTC CASSSRGSGGAFYNEQFF
NA TRBJ1-5 TRBV2 NA TGTGCCAGCAGTGGCGGTCTCAATAGCAATCAGCCCCAGCATTTT CASSGGLNSNQPQHF
TRBD1 TRBJ2-5 TRBV27 once TGTGCCAGCAGTGCAGGGGGCTATGGGGAGACCCAGTACTTC CASSAGGYGETQYF
NA TRBJ2-2 TRBV9 NA TGTGCCAGCAGAATGGAGGGCCCGGGCACCGGGGAGCTGTTTTTT CASRMEGPGTGELFF
NA TRBJ2-1 TRBV29-1 NA TGCAGCGTTGGGAGGGCCGGGACCGGTGAGCAGTTCTTC CSVGRAGTGEQFF
NA TRBJ1-4 TRBV2 NA TGTGCCAGCAGGAAGACAGTTACTAATGAAAAACTGTTTTTT CASRKTVTNEKLFF
TRBD2 TRBJ2-1 TRBV5-1 once TGCGCCAGCAGCACTGTAGCGGGGGGCCCGCATTTGCTATTCTTC CASSTVAGGPHLLFF
NA TRBJ2-1 TRBV6-4 few TGTGCCAGCAGTCCAGACAGGTACAATGAGCAGTTCTTC CASSPDRYNEQFF
TRBD1 TRBJ2-5 TRBV11-3 NA TGTGCCAGCAGCTTAGTCAGGGGGCGCCAAGAGACCCAGTACTTC CASSLVRGRQETQYF
NA TRBJ2-3 TRBV27 NA TGTGCCAGCAAACCCTTGGGGGGGCGGGATACGCAGTATTTT CASKPLGGRDTQYF
TRBD1 TRBJ2-3 TRBV27 NA TGTGCCAGCAGTTTATCGGTTCGGGCAGGGGGAAGGGATACGCAGTATTTT CASSLSVRAGGRDTQYF
NA TRBJ1-1 TRBV6-5 NA TGTGCCAGCAGTTCTCCCCCGAACACTGAAGCTTTCTTT CASSSPPNTEAFF
TRBD1 TRBJ1-2 TRBV12-3/TRBV12-4 NA TGTGCCAGCAGCTTGACAGGGGGCTATGGCTACACCTTC CASSLTGGYGYTF
TRBD1 TRBJ1-1 TRBV11-3 NA TGTGCCAGCAGCCAGGGGGACGGGACTGAAGCTTTCTTT CASSQGDGTEAFF
NA TRBJ2-2 TRBV7-6 NA TGTGCCAGCAGCTTAGTTGTGGGGGCCGGCGGGGAGCTGTTTTTT CASSLVVGAGGELFF
TRBD1 TRBJ2-3 TRBV19 NA TGTGCCAGTAGTACCCCCCGGGACAGGGCCCTGCTCACAGATACGCAGTATTTT CASSTPRDRALLTDTQYF
TRBD1 TRBJ2-1 TRBV2 NA TGTGCCAGCACCGGGACAGGGGGATATGAGCAGTTCTTC CASTGTGGYEQFF
NA TRBJ1-2 TRBV2 NA TGTGCCAGCAGTGGGGGCCCGACGCGAAACTATGGCTACACCTTC CASSGGPTRNYGYTF
NA TRBJ2-1 TRBV30 NA TGTGCCTTCGGGGGGCCTTCCTACAATGAGCAGTTCTTC CAFGGPSYNEQFF
TRBD2 TRBJ2-3 TRBV19 NA TGTGCCAGTAGTGTGGGACTAGCCATAAGCACAGATACGCAGTATTTT CASSVGLAISTDTQYF
NA TRBJ2-5 TRBV6-2/TRBV6-3 NA TGTGCCAGCAGCCCTATCCGGCAAGAGACCCAGTACTTC CASSPIRQETQYF
NA TRBJ2-5 TRBV2 NA TGTGCCAGCAGTGAAGGAGGAGAGACCCAGTACTTC CASSEGGETQYF
NA TRBJ2-5 TRBV7-2 NA TGTGCCAGCAGCGGGGGGACCCAAGAGACCCAGTACTTC CASSGGTQETQYF